What follows are 24 T cell receptor beta chains derived from one specimen sequenced in a study of graft-versus-host responses after intestinal transplantation. Measured with immunoSEQ multiplex PCR; TCRdb has only the in-frame clones, and not every one. The sample consists of fewer than 55,000 clones, around 95% of them appearing once. Their cognate antigens are unknown. Sequenced here: unstimulated CD8+ T cells sorted from spleen or lymph node cells, sampled before transplant. The receptors originated from a human donor who was the organ donor for an intestinal transplant.

The table lists this clone with a few counts. The chain recombines TRBV27 with TRBJ1-5; D perhaps matches TRBD1 (5 bases). The CDR3 extends over 14 amino acids. The germline V and J ends were trimmed by 5 bases and 5 bases, with 13 bases remaining between them. Germline V CDR1 and CDR2: MNHEY, SMNVEV (reference sequence). This CDR3 is CASSPGGEDQPQHF. CDR3 sequence (DNA): TGTGCCAGCAGTCCGGGGGGTGAAGATCAGCCCCAGCATTTT.

The V call is TRBV27, the J call TRBJ2-7, with TRBD1 as a possible D gene (6 bases). Trimming pared 2 bases from V and 4 bases from J, leaving 9 bases between. Germline lookup yields CDR1 MNHEY and CDR2 SMNVEV (reference sequence). CDR3 size: 13 residues. The CDR3: CASSLERGYEQYF. CDR3 bases: TGTGCCAGCAGTTTAGAAAGGGGGTACGAGCAGTACTTC.

The chain carries TRBV7-9 and TRBJ1-3; 9 bases are a match to TRBD1. The CDR3 totals 18 residues. Germline loops: CDR1 SEHNR, CDR2 FQNEAQ (reference sequence). V lost 4 bases to trimming and J lost 2 bases; unmatched junction nucleotides: 12. CDR3 loop: CASSYHVTGGEAGNTIYF. CDR3 nucleotides: TGTGCCAGCAGCTACCACGTTACAGGGGGCGAAGCTGGAAACACCATATATTTT.

CDR3 sequence: CASSLGGGGIWSTEAFF. The CDR3 DNA follows: TGTGCCAGCAGCCTAGGGGGAGGGGGCATATGGAGCACTGAAGCTTTCTTT. J is TRBJ1-1 and V is TRBV7-9; 7 bases line up with TRBD1. Germline CDR1 is SEHNR and CDR2 is FQNEAQ (reference sequence). The J segment lost 4 bases and the V segment lost 5 bases, leaving 16 bases of the junction unmatched. This CDR3 has 17 residues.

The gene calls are TRBV11-3 and TRBJ1-1; 7 bases map to TRBD1. Trimming at V came to 0 bases and at J to 0 bases, leaving 4 bases not matched to a gene. The germline V gene encodes CDR1 SGHNT and CDR2 YENEEA. The CDR3 extends over 16 amino acids. The CDR3 nucleotides are TGTGCCAGCAGCTTAGATGGGACAGCCCTGAACACTGAAGCTTTCTTT. Translating it yields CASSLDGTALNTEAFF. The variable domain in full, with the rest retrieved from reference TRBV11-3 and TRBJ1-1, is EAGVVQSPRYKIIEKKQPVAFWCNPISGHNTLYWYLQNLGQGPELLIRYENEEAVDDSQLPKDRFSAERLKGVDSTLKIQPAELGDSAVYLCASSLDGTALNTEAFFGQGTRLTVV.

This chain uses TRBV9 with TRBJ2-1, with 7 bases that match TRBD1. V lost 3 bases to trimming and J lost 5 bases; unmatched junction nucleotides: 11. There are 16 residues in the CDR3. Germline lookup yields CDR1 SGDLS and CDR2 YYNGEE. CDR3 residues: CASSADRDRNNNEQFF. Written as DNA, the CDR3 is TGTGCCAGCAGCGCTGACCGGGACAGAAATAACAATGAGCAGTTCTTC.

This clone was detected only once. V is TRBV4-3 and J is TRBJ1-1; D uncertain. The CDR3 loop spans 14 amino acids. Per the germline V gene, CDR1 is LGHNA and CDR2 is YSLEER. V was shortened by 3 bases and J by 0 bases, with 8 bases between the two germline ends. The CDR3 sequence is CASSHGVVNTEAFF. The CDR3 DNA reads as TGCGCCAGCAGCCATGGGGTTGTGAACACTGAAGCTTTCTTT.

The rearrangement links TRBV6-5 to TRBJ2-7; TRBD2 aligns across 7 bases. The germline V gene encodes CDR1 MNHEY and CDR2 SVGAGI. The V segment lost 0 bases and the J segment 2 bases; nucleotides outside the gene matches: 7. There are 16 residues in the CDR3. As DNA, the CDR3 is TGTGCCAGCAGTTACTCTTCAGGGACTACAGCCTACGAGCAGTACTTC. Its translation is CASSYSSGTTAYEQYF.

The CDR3 region is CASSQRTTGVGNTIYF. CDR3 DNA sequence: TGCGCCAGCAGCCAACGCACCACAGGGGTCGGAAACACCATATATTTT. The chain couples TRBV4-1 to TRBJ1-3; TRBD1 agrees at 7 bases. Germline CDR1 and CDR2: MGHRA and YSYEKL. CDR3 size: 16 residues. Trimming cost V 2 bases and J 4 bases; bases outside gene matches: 8.

This sequence joins TRBV10-2 and TRBJ1-2, with a possible D match to TRBD1 (6 bases). V lost 6 bases and J 4 bases, leaving 15 bases between the germline ends. The CDR3 contains 14 residues. Germline V lookup: CDR1 WSHSY, CDR2 SAAADI. CDR3 residues: CASSIQGDGYGYTF. DNA of the CDR3: TGCGCCAGCAGCATACAGGGCGACGGCTATGGCTACACCTTC.

Points on this clone: The junction departs from germline at one end; a sequencing error may be responsible. This chain uses TRBV2 with TRBJ2-5; 10 bases match TRBD2. The germline V gene has CDR1 SNHLY and CDR2 FYNNEI. This CDR3 spans 16 amino acids. CDR3 sequence: CARSEDSGGTLETQYF. CDR3 coding DNA: TGTGCCCGCAGTGAAGATAGCGGGGGGACTTTGGAGACCCAGTACTTC.

The gene calls are TRBV27 and TRBJ1-5; 8 nucleotides agree with TRBD1. Germline loops: CDR1 MNHEY, CDR2 SMNVEV (reference sequence). Losses at the gene ends were 6 bases for V and 1 base for J; bases not matched to a gene: 2. The CDR3 has 14 amino acids. CDR3 protein: CASRRTGSNQPQHF. DNA for the CDR3: TGTGCCAGCAGACGGACAGGGAGCAATCAGCCCCAGCATTTT.

The chain recombines TRBV5-4 with TRBJ2-3, with 9 bases matching TRBD2. V shed 2 bases, J shed 2 bases, and the junction held 12 bases outside the gene matches. This CDR3 spans 18 amino acids. CDR1 and CDR2 (germline): SGHNT, YYREEE (reference sequence). CDR3 sequence (DNA): TGTGCCAGCAGCTTCCCCGGGAGAGCGGGGGGTAACACAGATACGCAGTATTTT. As protein: CASSFPGRAGGNTDTQYF.

The chain links TRBV27 to TRBJ2-5; possibly TRBD1 or TRBD2 for D (5 bases each). Trimming left V 8 bases short and J 5 bases short, with 9 bases between. The CDR3 consists of 11 residues. Per germline, CDR1 MNHEY and CDR2 SMNVEV (reference sequence). The CDR3: CASGTGETQYF. The CDR3 coding sequence is TGTGCCAGCGGGACCGGGGAGACCCAGTACTTC.

The chain carries TRBV7-8 and TRBJ2-1; 8 bases are a match to TRBD2. The CDR3 covers 16 residues. The germline V gene encodes CDR1 SGHVS and CDR2 FQNEAQ. The V gene end was trimmed by 5 bases and the J gene end by 7 bases; junction bases not matched to a gene: 13. As DNA, the CDR3 is TGTGCCAGCAGCCCGCGGACTAGCTGGGGGGGGAATGAGCAGTTCTTC. Its translation is CASSPRTSWGGNEQFF.

The chain joins TRBV6-4 to TRBJ2-3; 7 bases fit TRBD2. The germline V gene has CDR1 MRHNA and CDR2 SNTAGT. The CDR3 runs 16 residues. Trimming cost V 6 bases and J 0 bases; bases outside gene matches: 9. The CDR3 is CASRFARDYSTDTQYF. CDR3 sequence (DNA): TGTGCCAGCAGGTTCGCCCGGGACTACAGCACAGATACGCAGTATTTT.

The chain employs TRBV6-5 and TRBJ1-6; D gene unclear. From germline, CDR1 is MNHEY and CDR2 SVGAGI. The CDR3 length is 14 residues. Trimming cost V 3 bases and J 7 bases, with 10 bases left between them. As DNA, the CDR3 is TGTGCCAGCAGTTATTCGTCGGGCAATTCACCCCTCCACTTT. Translation: CASSYSSGNSPLHF.

The chain has TRBV6-4 and TRBJ2-7, with 7 bases fitting TRBD1. J was trimmed by 5 bases and V by 2 bases; bases with no gene match: 12. This CDR3 is 16 amino acids long. From germline, CDR1 is MRHNA and CDR2 SNTAGT. The CDR3 is CASSDPQDLGGHEQYF. The CDR3 nucleotides are TGTGCCAGCAGTGACCCCCAGGACCTAGGGGGCCACGAGCAGTACTTC.

This chain links TRBV27 with TRBJ1-4, with 8 bases lining up with TRBD1. The germline CDR1 and CDR2 sequences are MNHEY and SMNVEV (reference sequence). Trimming took 5 bases from V and 2 from J; bases not matched to a gene: 4. This CDR3 spans 15 amino acids. The CDR3 DNA reads TGTGCCAGCAGTATAGGGACAGGCACTAATGAAAAACTGTTTTTT. Residues: CASSIGTGTNEKLFF.

The genes are TRBV27 and TRBJ1-6; D remains unclear. Germline V CDR1 and CDR2: MNHEY, SMNVEV (reference sequence). The CDR3 totals 15 residues. V was pared by 0 bases and J by 5 bases, with 8 bases between. CDR3 nucleotide sequence: TGTGCCAGCAGTTTATCAGGAGATGATAATTCACCCCTCCACTTT. Protein: CASSLSGDDNSPLHF.

The rearrangement joins TRBV7-9 to TRBJ2-7, with D unresolved. The V and J ends lost 5 bases and 2 bases respectively, with 10 bases between them. The CDR3 spans 13 residues. The germline CDR1 and CDR2 sequences are SEHNR and FQNEAQ (reference sequence). The DNA of the CDR3 is TGTGCCAGCAGCCAAACACAAGCCTACGAGCAGTACTTC. The encoded protein is CASSQTQAYEQYF.

The CDR3 region is CSVEDRGQGGYTF. CDR3 DNA: TGCAGCGTTGAAGATAGGGGGCAGGGTGGCTACACCTTC. This sequence joins TRBV29-1 and TRBJ1-2; TRBD1 matches 7 bases. CDR1 SQVTM and CDR2 ANQGSEA come from the germline V gene. The CDR3 length is 13 residues. V lost 0 bases to trimming and J lost 7 bases; unmatched junction nucleotides: 5.

This clone appeared a single time. The V call is TRBV10-3, the J call TRBJ1-1, with 9 bases matching TRBD1. This CDR3 comprises 14 residues. J gave up 4 bases and V 7 bases, and 7 bases lay outside the gene matches. Germline CDR1 reads ENHRY; CDR2 reads SYGVKD. The CDR3 nucleotides are TGTGCCATCAACTCGGGACAGGGCGTCACTGAAGCTTTCTTT. It specifies CAINSGQGVTEAFF.

V and J are TRBV5-5 and TRBJ1-5; 7 nucleotides agree with TRBD1. V lost 4 bases and J lost 0; bases outside the gene matches: 13. The CDR3 is 18 amino acids. The germline CDR1 and CDR2 sequences are SGHKS and YYEKEE (reference sequence). The CDR3 sequence: CASSLAGTELYSNQPQHF. The CDR3 DNA sequence: TGTGCCAGCAGCCTTGCCGGGACAGAACTTTATAGCAATCAGCCCCAGCATTTT.